The source of this T cell receptor beta chain is a study of blood T cell repertoires in COVID-19. Study-level information: PBMCs, B-cell-depleted T cells, or T cells provided the cDNA or gDNA that made up the material.

Original processing notes: Amplified reference gene primers provided the basis for estimating nucleated cell counts. The data were produced by immunoSEQ multiplex PCR, yet TCRdb's version contains in-frame clones alone and is incomplete. That table supplies the V and J calls and clone size; D and trimming were determined from the DNA. Here the sample spans just under 150,000 clones, about 85% being singletons. The length of the CDR3 is 14 residues. Between the trimmed V and J ends, which lost 5 bases and 1 base, there was a span of 11 bases. Germline lookup yields CDR1 MNHEY and CDR2 SVGEGT. Specimen: peripheral blood. This clonotype was obtained from a human donor with acute or convalescent COVID-19. The donor label of this sample is uncertain. The J gene is TRBJ1-1, the V gene TRBV6-2 or TRBV6-3, with no clear D. CDR3 residues: CASSPPIGNTEAFF. CDR3 nucleotide sequence: TGTGCCAGCAGTCCGCCCATCGGGAACACTGAAGCTTTCTTT.